The subject of this entry is one T cell receptor (beta chain). The data were obtained in a study of blood T cell repertoires in COVID-19. In the study overall: Whether acute or convalescent, the COVID-19 samples came from the United States, Italy and Spain. The cDNA or gDNA used as material had been derived from T cells, B-cell-depleted T cells, or PBMCs.

CDR3 length: 15 amino acids. With 5 bases removed from V and 2 bases from J, the gap between germline ends came to 15 bases. The germline V gene encodes CDR1 MDHEN and CDR2 SYDVKM. Authors' data handling: Amplification of reference gene primers provided the estimated nucleated cell counts. Clones were sequenced by immunoSEQ multiplex PCR, and TCRdb holds only the in-frame ones, with some missing. The V and J calls and clone size come from that table; D and trimming were worked out from the DNA. The data contain about 220,000 clones, 85% of them seen just once; the ten biggest clones take up under 3.5%.

This TCR was sampled from a man aged 45-65 years who had recovered from COVID-19. V usage is TRBV28 and J usage is TRBJ1-2, with a possible D match to TRBD1 (6 bases). Sequencing was done on a sample of peripheral blood. The CDR3 coding sequence is TGTGCCAGCAGTATGGGGGGGGCGGGGAACTATGGCTACACCTTC. Protein: CASSMGGAGNYGYTF.